The 7 T cell receptor beta chains listed next were all sequenced from one sample in a study of a mutant IDH1 vaccine in newly diagnosed glioma. Measured with immunoSEQ multiplex PCR; TCRdb has only the in-frame clones, and not every one. The sample has tens of thousands of clones, 70% to 85% seen once; the top ten hold 4.3%. Regarding time point: week 47, end of study. One vaccine dose held 300 ug of mutant IDH1 20-mer peptide and came with topical imiquimod. Their specific antigens are unknown. Sequences were derived from PBMCs, sampled from a glioma patient whose treatment included an IDH1 peptide vaccine. The receptor set was obtained from a woman in her twenties or thirties with glioma. Some clones in this sample may be carry-over from other donors' samples.

The chain combines TRBV7-2 with TRBJ2-7, with 10 bases matching TRBD2. Germline CDR1 SGHTA, CDR2 FQGNSA. CDR3 size: 15 residues. The trim removed 1 base at V and 6 bases at J, leaving 6 bases unmatched. CDR3 amino acids: CASSLGGTSDREQYF. CDR3 nucleotide sequence: TGTGCCAGCAGCTTAGGTGGGACTAGCGACCGCGAGCAGTACTTC.

V gene TRBV5-6 combines with J gene TRBJ2-7; 8 nucleotides agree with TRBD1. Germline V gives CDR1 SGHDT, CDR2 YYEEEE. V shed 2 bases and J 3 bases; nucleotides not matched to a gene: 7. The CDR3 sequence is 15 residues long. As DNA, the CDR3 is TGTGCCAGCAGCTTAAGGGACAGGTTTATCTACGAGCAGTACTTC. It encodes CASSLRDRFIYEQYF.

The CDR3 loop reads CASSLRELPYNEQFF. As DNA, the CDR3 is TGTGCCAGCAGCCTGCGGGAGTTACCCTACAATGAGCAGTTCTTC. The genes are TRBV13 and TRBJ2-1; TRBD2 matches at 7 bases. Per the germline V gene, CDR1 is PRHDT and CDR2 is FYEKMQ (reference sequence). V dropped 5 bases and J dropped 2; count of bases not matched to a gene: 6. The CDR3 runs to 15 residues.

This chain uses TRBV5-6 with TRBJ2-2; 7 bases match TRBD1. Germline V gene lookup returns CDR1 SGHDT and CDR2 YYEEEE. V shed 3 bases, J shed 7 bases, and the junction held 6 bases outside the gene matches. The CDR3 spans 14 residues. The CDR3, as DNA: TGTGCCAGCAGCTGGGGGACAGTAAACGGGGAGCTGTTTTTT. This encodes CASSWGTVNGELFF.

The CDR3 is CAISEGGGTEAFF. Here the CDR3 DNA reads TGTGCCATCAGTGAAGGGGGGGGCACTGAAGCTTTCTTT. The V gene is TRBV10-3, the J gene TRBJ1-1, with a weak D call TRBD1 (6 bases). Per germline, CDR1 ENHRY and CDR2 SYGVKD. Trimming removed 3 bases at V and 4 bases at J, with 9 bases between. The CDR3 length is 13 residues.

The rearrangement links TRBV7-9 to TRBJ2-7, with TRBD1 matching 7 bases. The CDR3 is made up of 16 amino acids. Germline values: CDR1 SEHNR, CDR2 FQNEAQ (reference sequence). The V segment lost 5 bases and the J segment 5 bases; nucleotides outside the gene matches: 15. CDR3 in amino acids: CASSPPYRGSIHEQYF. DNA for the CDR3: TGTGCCAGCAGCCCACCCTACAGGGGTAGTATACACGAGCAGTACTTC.

V and J are TRBV7-9 and TRBJ2-6; no reliable D call. Germline CDR1 and CDR2: SEHNR and FQNEAQ (reference sequence). This CDR3 comprises 16 residues. Trimming took off 3 bases at V and 0 bases at J, with 9 bases between the two ends. As DNA, the CDR3 is TGTGCCAGCAGCTTTACCAGTCCCTCTGGGGCCAACGTCCTGACTTTC. Protein product: CASSFTSPSGANVLTF.